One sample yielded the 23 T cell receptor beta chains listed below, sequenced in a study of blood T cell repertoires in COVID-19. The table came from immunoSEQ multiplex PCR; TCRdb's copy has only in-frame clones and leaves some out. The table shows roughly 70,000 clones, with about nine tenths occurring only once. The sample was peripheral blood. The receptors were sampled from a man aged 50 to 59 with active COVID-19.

The CDR3 nucleotides are TGTGCCAGCAGCTGGGGGGTGAGGACAGGATATAGCAATCAGCCCCAGCATTTT. It yields the protein CASSWGVRTGYSNQPQHF. V gene TRBV5-5 combines with J gene TRBJ1-5; 7 nucleotides align to TRBD1. The J segment lost 0 bases and the V segment lost 3 bases, leaving 12 bases of the junction unmatched. The CDR3 sequence is 18 residues long. Germline loops: CDR1 SGHKS, CDR2 YYEKEE (reference sequence).

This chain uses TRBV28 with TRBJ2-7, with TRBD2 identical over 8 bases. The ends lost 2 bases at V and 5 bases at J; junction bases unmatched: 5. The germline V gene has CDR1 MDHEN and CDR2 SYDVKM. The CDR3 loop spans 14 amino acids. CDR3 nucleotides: TGTGCCAGCAGTTTACGGGGGGGTTTCAACGAGCAGTACTTC. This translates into CASSLRGGFNEQYF.

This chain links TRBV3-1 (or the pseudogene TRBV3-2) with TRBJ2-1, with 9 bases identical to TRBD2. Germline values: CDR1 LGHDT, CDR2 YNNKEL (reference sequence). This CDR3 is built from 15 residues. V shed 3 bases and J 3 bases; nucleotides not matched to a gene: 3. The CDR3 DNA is TGTGCCAGCAGCCATTTGACTAGCGGCTACAATGAGCAGTTCTTC. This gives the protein CASSHLTSGYNEQFF.

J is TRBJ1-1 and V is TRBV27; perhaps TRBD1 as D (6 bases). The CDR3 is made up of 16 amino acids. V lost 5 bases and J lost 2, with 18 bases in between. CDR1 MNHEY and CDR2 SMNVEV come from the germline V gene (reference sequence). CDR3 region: CASSRSGTRINTEAFF. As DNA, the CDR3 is TGTGCCAGCAGTAGATCCGGGACAAGGATTAACACTGAAGCTTTCTTT.

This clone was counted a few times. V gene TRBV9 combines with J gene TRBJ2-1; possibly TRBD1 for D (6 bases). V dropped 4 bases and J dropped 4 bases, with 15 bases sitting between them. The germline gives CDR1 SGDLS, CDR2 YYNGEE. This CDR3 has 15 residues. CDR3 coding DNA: TGTGCCAGCAGCCCCCCGGACAGAATTTACAATGAGCAGTTCTTC. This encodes CASSPPDRIYNEQFF.

The CDR3 DNA sequence: TGTGCCAGCAGTGAACAGGGGGCTGGGGCCAACGTCCTGACTTTC. This gives the protein CASSEQGAGANVLTF. This chain links TRBV6-1 with TRBJ2-6; 7 bases agree with TRBD1. Germline V gene sequence: CDR1 MNHNS, CDR2 SASEGT. The CDR3 totals 15 residues. The V segment lost 2 bases and the J segment 2 bases; nucleotides outside the gene matches: 0.

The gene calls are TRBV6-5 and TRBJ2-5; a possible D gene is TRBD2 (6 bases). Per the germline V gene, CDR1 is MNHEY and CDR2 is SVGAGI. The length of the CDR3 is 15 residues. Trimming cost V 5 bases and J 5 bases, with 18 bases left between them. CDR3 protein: CASSLNALAGETQYF. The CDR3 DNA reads TGTGCCAGCAGTCTAAACGCACTAGCAGGGGAGACCCAGTACTTC.

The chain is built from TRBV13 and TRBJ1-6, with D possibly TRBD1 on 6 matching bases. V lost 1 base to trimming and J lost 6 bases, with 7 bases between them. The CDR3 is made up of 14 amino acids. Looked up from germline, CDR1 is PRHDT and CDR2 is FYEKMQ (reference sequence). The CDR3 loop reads CASSLAGVNSPLHF. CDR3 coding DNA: TGTGCCAGCAGCTTAGCAGGGGTTAATTCACCCCTCCACTTT. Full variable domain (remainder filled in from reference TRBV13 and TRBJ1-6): AAGVIQSPRHLIKEKRETATLKCYPIPRHDTVYWYQQGPGQDPQFLISFYEKMQSDKGSIPDRFSAQQFSDYHSELNMSSLELGDSALYFCASSLAGVNSPLHFGNGTRLTVT.

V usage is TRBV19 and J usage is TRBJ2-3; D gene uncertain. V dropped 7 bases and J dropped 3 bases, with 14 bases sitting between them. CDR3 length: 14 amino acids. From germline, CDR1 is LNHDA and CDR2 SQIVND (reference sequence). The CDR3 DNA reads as TGTGCCAGTACCGAGGCGCTTGCTACAGATACGCAGTATTTT. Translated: CASTEALATDTQYF.

CDR3 region: CSVIGSGRRGTGELFF. Here the CDR3 DNA reads TGCAGCGTGATCGGAAGCGGGAGGCGGGGCACCGGGGAGCTGTTTTTT. The chain is built from TRBV29-1 and TRBJ2-2, with 9 positions matching TRBD2. The CDR3 totals 16 residues. Trimming took 6 bases from V and 4 from J; bases not matched to a gene: 12. Germline V gives CDR1 SQVTM, CDR2 ANQGSEA.

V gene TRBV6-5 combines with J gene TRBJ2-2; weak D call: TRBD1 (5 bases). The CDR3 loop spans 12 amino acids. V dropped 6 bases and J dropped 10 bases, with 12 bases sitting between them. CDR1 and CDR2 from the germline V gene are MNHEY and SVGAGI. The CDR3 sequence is CASRVAGLELFF. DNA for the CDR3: TGTGCCAGCAGGGTGGCAGGGTTGGAGCTGTTTTTT.

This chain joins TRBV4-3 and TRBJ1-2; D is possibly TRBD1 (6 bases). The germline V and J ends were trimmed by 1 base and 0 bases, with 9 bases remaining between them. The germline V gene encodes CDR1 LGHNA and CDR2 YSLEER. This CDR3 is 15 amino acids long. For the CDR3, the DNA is TGCGCCAGCAGCCAAGCGGACAGAGCTAACTATGGCTACACCTTC. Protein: CASSQADRANYGYTF.

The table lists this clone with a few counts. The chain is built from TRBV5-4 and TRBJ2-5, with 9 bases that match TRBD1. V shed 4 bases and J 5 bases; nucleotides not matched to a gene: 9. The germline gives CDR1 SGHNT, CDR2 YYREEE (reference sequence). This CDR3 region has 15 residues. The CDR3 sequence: CASSRTTGGGETQYF. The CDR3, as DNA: TGTGCCAGCAGCCGAACCACAGGGGGCGGGGAGACCCAGTACTTC.

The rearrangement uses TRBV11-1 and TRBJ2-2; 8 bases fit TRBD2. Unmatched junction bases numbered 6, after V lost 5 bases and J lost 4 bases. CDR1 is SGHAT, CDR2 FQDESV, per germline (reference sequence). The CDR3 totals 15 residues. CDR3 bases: TGTGCCAGCAGCCCAGCGGGAGTTGTCACCGGGGAGCTGTTTTTT. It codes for CASSPAGVVTGELFF.

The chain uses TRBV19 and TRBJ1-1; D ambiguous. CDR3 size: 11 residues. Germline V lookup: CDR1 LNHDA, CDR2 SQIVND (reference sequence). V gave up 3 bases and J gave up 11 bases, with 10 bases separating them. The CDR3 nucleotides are TGTGCCAGTAGTATGGGGAGGATCGCTTTCTTT. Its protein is CASSMGRIAFF.

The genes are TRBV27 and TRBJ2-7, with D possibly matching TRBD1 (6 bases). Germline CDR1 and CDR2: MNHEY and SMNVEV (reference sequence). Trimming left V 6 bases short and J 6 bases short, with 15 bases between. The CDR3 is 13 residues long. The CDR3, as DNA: TGTGCCAGCAGCCCGGACAGTAGGGGCGAGCAGTACTTC. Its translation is CASSPDSRGEQYF.

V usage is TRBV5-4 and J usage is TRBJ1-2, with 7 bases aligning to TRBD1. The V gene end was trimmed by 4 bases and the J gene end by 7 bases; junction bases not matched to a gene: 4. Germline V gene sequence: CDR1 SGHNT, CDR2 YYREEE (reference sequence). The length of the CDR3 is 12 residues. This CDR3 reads CASSATGSGYTF. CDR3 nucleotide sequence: TGTGCCAGCAGCGCGACAGGGAGTGGCTACACCTTC.

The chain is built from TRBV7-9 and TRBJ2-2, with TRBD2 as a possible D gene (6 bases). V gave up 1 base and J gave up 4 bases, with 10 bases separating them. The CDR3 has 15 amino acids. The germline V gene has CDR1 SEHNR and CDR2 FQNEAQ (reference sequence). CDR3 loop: CASSLDGGSTGELFF. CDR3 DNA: TGTGCCAGCAGCTTAGATGGGGGGAGCACCGGGGAGCTGTTTTTT.

CDR3: CAIMEQGNQPQHF. The CDR3 bases are TGTGCTATAATGGAGCAGGGGAATCAGCCCCAGCATTTT. The chain is built from TRBV28 and TRBJ1-5; possible D gene TRBD1, 6 bases. The CDR3 extends over 13 amino acids. Germline V lookup: CDR1 MDHEN, CDR2 SYDVKM. Drawing the rest from reference TRBV28 and TRBJ1-5, the complete variable domain is DVKVTQSSRYLVKRTGEKVFLECVQDMDHENMFWYRQDPGLGLRLIYFSYDVKMKEKGDIPEGYSVSREKKERFSLILESASTNQTSMYLCAIMEQGNQPQHFGDGTRLSIL.

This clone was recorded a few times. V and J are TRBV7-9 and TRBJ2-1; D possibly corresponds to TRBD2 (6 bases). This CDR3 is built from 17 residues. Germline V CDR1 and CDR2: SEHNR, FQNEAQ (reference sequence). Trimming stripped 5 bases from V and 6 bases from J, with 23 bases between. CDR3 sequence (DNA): TGTGCCAGCAGCGTAACCCCCGGGGGTAGCGCGAGCAATGAGCAGTTCTTC. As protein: CASSVTPGGSASNEQFF.

DNA for the CDR3: TGTGCCAGTAGCATTCCGGGACTACGAACACCTGGGGCCAACGTCCTGACTTTC. This codes for CASSIPGLRTPGANVLTF. The V call is TRBV19, the J call TRBJ2-6; 7 bases map to TRBD2. From germline, CDR1 is LNHDA and CDR2 SQIVND (reference sequence). This CDR3 spans 18 amino acids. V shed 6 bases, J shed 2 bases, and the junction held 13 bases outside the gene matches.

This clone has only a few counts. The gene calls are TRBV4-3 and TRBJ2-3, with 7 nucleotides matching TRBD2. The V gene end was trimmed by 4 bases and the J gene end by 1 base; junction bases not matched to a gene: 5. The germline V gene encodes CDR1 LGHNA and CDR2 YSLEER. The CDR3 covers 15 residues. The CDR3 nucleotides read TGCGCCAGCAGCCGCCTACTAGCGCGCACAGATACGCAGTATTTT. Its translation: CASSRLLARTDTQYF.

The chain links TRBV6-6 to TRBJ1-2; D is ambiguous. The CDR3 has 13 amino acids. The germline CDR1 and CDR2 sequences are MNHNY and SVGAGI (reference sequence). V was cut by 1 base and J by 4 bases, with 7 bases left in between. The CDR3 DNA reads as TGTGCCAGCAGTTACTTGGCTCGCTATGGCTACACCTTC. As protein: CASSYLARYGYTF.